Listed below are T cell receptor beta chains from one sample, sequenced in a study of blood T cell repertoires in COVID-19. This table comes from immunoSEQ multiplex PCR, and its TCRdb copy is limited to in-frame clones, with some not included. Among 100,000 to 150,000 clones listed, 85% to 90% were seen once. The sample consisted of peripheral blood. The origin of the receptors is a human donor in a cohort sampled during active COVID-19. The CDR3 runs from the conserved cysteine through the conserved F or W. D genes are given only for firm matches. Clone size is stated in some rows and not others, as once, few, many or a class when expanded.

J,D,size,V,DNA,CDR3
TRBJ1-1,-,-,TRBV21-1,TGTGCCAGCAGCCAAAAGGACAGCACAACTAACACTGAAGCTTTCTTT,CASSQKDSTTNTEAFF
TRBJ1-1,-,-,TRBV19,TGTGCCAGTAGTATTGTGGGCAGAAGATCTGAAGCTTTCTTT,CASSIVGRRSEAFF
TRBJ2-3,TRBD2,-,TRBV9,TGTGCCAGCAGCGTAAGGACTAGGGCAGATACGCAGTATTTT,CASSVRTRADTQYF
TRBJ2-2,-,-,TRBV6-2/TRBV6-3,TGTGCCAGCAGCTTACTAGATTCCGGGGAGCTGTTTTTT,CASSLLDSGELFF
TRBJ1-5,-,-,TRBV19,TGTGCCAGTAGTATGGGACAATTCAATCAGCCCCAGCATTTT,CASSMGQFNQPQHF
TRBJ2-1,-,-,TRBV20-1,TGCAGTGCTACGACTCCTGAGCAGTTCTTC,CSATTPEQFF
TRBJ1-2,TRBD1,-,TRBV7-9,TGTGCCAGCAGCTTATGGACAGGGGACGCCTATGGCTACACCTTC,CASSLWTGDAYGYTF
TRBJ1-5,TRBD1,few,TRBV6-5,TGTGCCAGCAGTCCGACAGGGGGTGGCAATCAGCCCCAGCATTTT,CASSPTGGGNQPQHF
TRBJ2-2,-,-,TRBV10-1,TGCGCCAGCAGTGAATATTGGAGCGGGGAGCTGTTTTTT,CASSEYWSGELFF
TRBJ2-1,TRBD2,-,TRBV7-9,TGTGCCAGCACCTTGCTAGCGGGGGAACACAATGAGCAGTTCTTC,CASTLLAGEHNEQFF
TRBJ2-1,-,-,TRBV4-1,TGCGCCAGCAGCCAAGGTTGGGGGGTGAGGGGCAATGAGCAGTTCTTC,CASSQGWGVRGNEQFF
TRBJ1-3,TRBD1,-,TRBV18,TGTGCCAGCTCATTTCAGGGGGTCTCTGGAAACACCATATATTTT,CASSFQGVSGNTIYF
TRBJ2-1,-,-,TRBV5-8,TGTGCCAGCAGCTTTAAGGGGATAGGATACAATGAGCAGTTCTTC,CASSFKGIGYNEQFF
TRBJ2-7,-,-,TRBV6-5,TGTGCCAGCCTTAGTCCCGGGACAAAGGCCGCACTACTTAAATTC,CASLSPGTKAALLKF
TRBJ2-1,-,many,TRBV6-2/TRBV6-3,TGTGCCAGCAGTCCGCAACCCCCGGGACTGTTGGTCTTC,CASSPQPPGLLVF
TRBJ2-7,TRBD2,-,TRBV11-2,TGTGCCAGCAGCTTAGTTATGGGGGGGGGTCTCTACGAGCAGTACTTC,CASSLVMGGGLYEQYF
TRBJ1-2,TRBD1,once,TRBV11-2,TGTGCCAGCAGTTTACAGGGGGTAGGAAGCTATGGCTACACCTTC,CASSLQGVGSYGYTF
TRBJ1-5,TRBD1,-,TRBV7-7,TGTGCTACTTTCCTACAGGGGTACCAGCCCCAGCATTTT,CATFLQGYQPQHF
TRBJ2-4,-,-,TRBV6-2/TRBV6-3,TGTGCCAGCAGTTACTCCTTCGGCAGAGGCAAAAACATTCAGTACTTC,CASSYSFGRGKNIQYF
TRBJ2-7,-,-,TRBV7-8,TGTGCCAGCAGCCCAGGCGAGGTACAGGGTATTTTC,CASSPGEVQGIF
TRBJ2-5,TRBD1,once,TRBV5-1,TGCGCCAGCAGCTGGAGTGGGACAGGGATCCAGACCCAGTACTTC,CASSWSGTGIQTQYF
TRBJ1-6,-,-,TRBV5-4,TGTGCCAGCAGCTTGGTTTTAGATAATTCACCCCTCCACTTT,CASSLVLDNSPLHF
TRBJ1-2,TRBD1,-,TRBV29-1,TGCAGCGGATGGGGCAGAGGGGGCGATGGCTATACCTTC,CSGWGRGGDGYTF
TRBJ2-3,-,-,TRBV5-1,TGCGCCAGCAGCTCGGGACTTGGTATTGGCACAGATACGCAGTATTTT,CASSSGLGIGTDTQYF
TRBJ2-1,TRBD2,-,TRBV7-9,TGTGCCAGCAGCTTAGTCGCTAGCGGGACCGATGAGCAGTTCTTC,CASSLVASGTDEQFF
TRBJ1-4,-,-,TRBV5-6,TGTGCCAGCAGCCGCCAACGGGAGGACGAAAAACTGTTTTTT,CASSRQREDEKLFF
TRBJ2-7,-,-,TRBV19,TGTGCCAGTAGTATAAGTACAGAAACCTACGAGCAGTACTTC,CASSISTETYEQYF
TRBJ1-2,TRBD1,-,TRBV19,TGTGCCAGTAGTATTAGAGACAGGGAGTTTTGCACCTTC,CASSIRDREFCTF
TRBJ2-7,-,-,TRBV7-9,TGTGCCAGCAGCTCCAGTGAGGGTTACGAGCAGTACTTC,CASSSSEGYEQYF
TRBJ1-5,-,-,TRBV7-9,TGTGCCAGCAGCTTAGCTGGAGATAACAATCAGCCCCAGCATTTT,CASSLAGDNNQPQHF
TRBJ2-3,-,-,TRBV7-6,TGTGCCAGCAGCCCTAGAGGTGAACCAGATACGCAGTATTTT,CASSPRGEPDTQYF
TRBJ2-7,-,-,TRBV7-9,TGTGCCAGCAGCTTCGCGGGGAGCTCCTACGAGCAGTACTTC,CASSFAGSSYEQYF
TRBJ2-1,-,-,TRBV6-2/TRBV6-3,TGTGCCAGCACCCCGACTATTCTCTCCAATGAGCAGTTCTTC,CASTPTILSNEQFF
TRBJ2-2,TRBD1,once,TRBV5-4,TGTGCCAGCAGCTTGGCCCGGGGACAGGGGAACACCGGGGAGCTGTTTTTT,CASSLARGQGNTGELFF
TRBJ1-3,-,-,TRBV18,TGTGCCAGCTCACCAACGGGGGGCTCTGGAAACACCATATATTTT,CASSPTGGSGNTIYF
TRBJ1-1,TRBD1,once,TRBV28,TGTGCCAGCAGTCTCGACAGGGGGCTTACTGAAGCTTTCTTT,CASSLDRGLTEAFF
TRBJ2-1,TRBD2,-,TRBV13,TGTGCCAGCAGCATAGGACTAGCGGGAGTGTATGAGCAGTTCTTC,CASSIGLAGVYEQFF
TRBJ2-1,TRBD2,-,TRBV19,TGTGCCAGTAGTACCGGGACTAGCGCCAATGAGCAGTTCTTC,CASSTGTSANEQFF
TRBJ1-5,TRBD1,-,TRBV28,TGTGCCAGCAGTCTCCGGACAGGGGGCGATCAGCCCCAGCATTTT,CASSLRTGGDQPQHF
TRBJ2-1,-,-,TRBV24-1,TGTGCCACCAGTGATAAGCCGATTTTGGGGGCAACTAATGAGCAGTTCTTC,CATSDKPILGATNEQFF
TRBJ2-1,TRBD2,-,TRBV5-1,TGCGCCAGCAGCGTAGGACTAGCGGGCCTCAATGAGCAGTTCTTC,CASSVGLAGLNEQFF
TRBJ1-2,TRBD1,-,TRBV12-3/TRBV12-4,TGTGCCAGCAGCGACAGGGGGGCTTACACCTTC,CASSDRGAYTF